The next 5 T cell receptor beta chains were all read from a single sample in a study of cytomegalovirus exposure and HLA in healthy donors. PCR amplification relied on 60 Vbeta primers (plus 13 Jbeta primers). Clones were sequenced by immunoSEQ multiplex PCR, and TCRdb holds only the in-frame ones, with some missing. The table shows more than 100,000 clones, with about 82% occurring only once. Sequenced sample: PBMCs. Every receptor here comes from a female donor in good health and CMV-seropositive.

The chain links TRBV2 to TRBJ1-3; D call uncertain. Trimming cost V 7 bases and J 1 base, with 8 bases left between them. The germline CDR1 and CDR2 sequences are SNHLY and FYNNEI. The CDR3 runs to 13 residues. The CDR3, as DNA: TGTGCCAGCACGGGAACGTCTGGAAACACCATATATTTT. Translation gives CASTGTSGNTIYF.

The rearrangement links TRBV5-1 to TRBJ2-3; D remains unclear. The CDR3 contains 14 residues. Trimming pared 6 bases from V and 4 bases from J, leaving 15 bases between. Looked up from germline, CDR1 is SGHRS and CDR2 is YFSETQ. CDR3 sequence reads: CASTPDPPADTQYF. Written as DNA, the CDR3 is TGCGCCAGCACCCCTGATCCGCCGGCAGATACGCAGTATTTT.

This clone was observed a single time. The V and J genes are TRBV5-4 and TRBJ2-7; TRBD2 might be the D (6 bases). Between the trimmed V and J ends, which lost 4 bases and 5 bases, there was a span of 10 bases. This CDR3 contains 12 residues. The V gene's germline CDR1 is SGHNT and CDR2 YYREEE (reference sequence). The DNA of the CDR3 is TGTGCCAGCAGCCTCGGGAGTAACGAGCAGTACTTC. This translates into CASSLGSNEQYF.

This sequence joins TRBV28 and TRBJ2-7, with a weak D call TRBD2 (6 bases). Germline CDR1 and CDR2: MDHEN and SYDVKM. Trimming cost V 6 bases and J 5 bases, with 17 bases left between them. This CDR3 comprises 14 residues. CDR3 in amino acids: CASSPRGATDEQYF. The CDR3 DNA reads TGTGCCAGCAGCCCTCGCGGGGCAACCGACGAGCAGTACTTC. Full variable domain (missing parts from reference TRBV28 and TRBJ2-7): DVKVTQSSRYLVKRTGEKVFLECVQDMDHENMFWYRQDPGLGLRLIYFSYDVKMKEKGDIPEGYSVSREKKERFSLILESASTNQTSMYLCASSPRGATDEQYFGPGTRLTVT.

This chain connects TRBV7-3 to TRBJ2-7, with 9 bases that match TRBD1. J gave up 7 bases and V 0 bases, and 7 bases lay outside the gene matches. The CDR3 length is 15 residues. Germline V CDR1 and CDR2: SGHTA, FQGTGA. CDR3 sequence reads: CASSLTGQGTGEQYF. For the CDR3, the DNA is TGTGCCAGCAGCTTAACGGGACAGGGAACGGGTGAGCAGTACTTC. Variable domain in full (rest from reference TRBV7-3 and TRBJ2-7): GAGVSQTPSNKVTEKGKYVELRCDPISGHTALYWYRQSLGQGPEFLIYFQGTGAADDSGLPNDRFFAVRPEGSVSTLKIQRTERGDSAVYLCASSLTGQGTGEQYFGPGTRLTVT.